Below, 12 T cell receptor beta chains from the same sample are listed, as sequenced in a study of cytomegalovirus exposure and HLA in healthy donors. 60 Vbeta and 13 Jbeta primers were used in PCR. TCRdb's table, derived via immunoSEQ multiplex PCR, lists solely in-frame clones and lacks some. The table includes roughly 120,000 clones, 80% to 85% detected once. Sequences were obtained from PBMCs. The receptors stem from a woman under 40 in good health and CMV-seronegative.

The sample holds a few counts of this clone. The V and J genes are TRBV10-1 and TRBJ2-7; weak D call: TRBD2 (6 bases). V was shortened by 0 bases and J by 6 bases, with 12 bases between the two germline ends. In germline, CDR1 is WNHNN, CDR2 SYGVQD (reference sequence). The CDR3 spans 14 residues. The CDR3 nucleotides are TGCGCCAGCAGTGAGTCGCCGGGAGAAGGCGAGCAGTACTTC. This translates into CASSESPGEGEQYF.

V usage is TRBV28 and J usage is TRBJ2-3; 7 bases map to TRBD1. CDR1 is MDHEN, CDR2 SYDVKM, per germline. Trimming at V came to 5 bases and at J to 3 bases, leaving 11 bases not matched to a gene. This CDR3 spans 16 amino acids. The CDR3 reads CASSLGAGGPTDTQYF. Here the CDR3 DNA reads TGTGCCAGCAGTCTAGGGGCAGGGGGTCCGACAGATACGCAGTATTTT. Drawing the rest from reference TRBV28 and TRBJ2-3, the complete variable domain is DVKVTQSSRYLVKRTGEKVFLECVQDMDHENMFWYRQDPGLGLRLIYFSYDVKMKEKGDIPEGYSVSREKKERFSLILESASTNQTSMYLCASSLGAGGPTDTQYFGPGTRLTVL.

This chain links TRBV7-9 with TRBJ2-7, with D tentatively TRBD1 (5 bases). CDR3 length equals 12 residues. Germline CDR1 reads SEHNR; CDR2 reads FQNEAQ (reference sequence). V lost 5 bases and J lost 3, with 8 bases in between. The CDR3 protein is CASSPTGYEQYF. CDR3 DNA: TGTGCCAGCAGCCCTACAGGCTACGAGCAGTACTTC. Combining the CDR3 with reference TRBV7-9 and TRBJ2-7 gives the whole variable domain DTGVSQNPRHKITKRGQNVTFRCDPISEHNRLYWYRQTLGQGPEFLTYFQNEAQLEKSRLLSDRFSAERPKGSFSTLEIQRTEQGDSAMYLCASSPTGYEQYFGPGTRLTVT.

In this sample, this clone turned up a few times. This chain links TRBV11-2 with TRBJ2-3; 11 bases line up with TRBD2. Germline CDR1 reads SGHAT; CDR2 reads FQNNGV. V shed 6 bases and J 4 bases; nucleotides not matched to a gene: 9. The CDR3 is made up of 16 amino acids. CDR3 residues: CASRLSGRAVPDTQYF. In nucleotides, the CDR3 is TGTGCCAGCAGACTTAGCGGGAGGGCCGTCCCAGATACGCAGTATTTT.

A few counts support this clone. The rearrangement links TRBV5-1 to TRBJ1-1; a possible D gene is TRBD1 (5 bases). Trimming cost V 0 bases and J 3 bases, with 6 bases left between them. The CDR3 extends over 13 amino acids. Germline V gene sequence: CDR1 SGHRS, CDR2 YFSETQ. The CDR3 nucleotides read TGCGCCAGCAGCTTGGTACAGGACACTGAAGCTTTCTTT. Residues: CASSLVQDTEAFF.

The rearrangement uses TRBV5-6 and TRBJ2-2; D call uncertain. Trimming removed 6 bases at V and 4 bases at J, with 4 bases between. Looked up from germline, CDR1 is SGHDT and CDR2 is YYEEEE. This CDR3 region has 11 residues. The CDR3 DNA reads as TGTGCCAGCACCCTCACCGGGGAGCTGTTTTTT. Its translation: CASTLTGELFF. Drawing the rest from reference TRBV5-6 and TRBJ2-2, the complete variable domain is DAGVTQSPTHLIKTRGQQVTLRCSPKSGHDTVSWYQQALGQGPQFIFQYYEEEERQRGNFPDRFSGHQFPNYSSELNVNALLLGDSALYLCASTLTGELFFGEGSRLTVL.

This clone was counted between two and nine times. The CDR3 DNA sequence: TGTGCCAGAAGCTTGTTCGGGCTACTGTCGGGAGCGGGGCCCCCCAAGGCCAATGAGCAGTTCTTC. Amino acid sequence: CARSLFGLLSGAGPPKANEQFF. The genes are TRBV5-3 and TRBJ2-1; TRBD2 aligns across 7 bases. TRBV5-3 is reported as an ORF; its role is uncertain. The CDR3 totals 22 residues. The J segment lost 6 bases and the V segment lost 1 base, leaving 28 bases of the junction unmatched.

V gene TRBV6-5 combines with J gene TRBJ1-2; 7 nucleotides align to TRBD1. The CDR3 is made up of 14 amino acids. Germline CDR1 reads MNHEY; CDR2 reads SVGAGI. The V gene end was trimmed by 4 bases and the J gene end by 3 bases; junction bases not matched to a gene: 5. Here the CDR3 reads CASSSEGAYYGYTF. The CDR3 DNA sequence: TGTGCCAGCAGTTCAGAGGGGGCCTACTATGGCTACACCTTC.

The table lists this clone with a few counts. V and J are TRBV7-2 and TRBJ1-1; D is perhaps TRBD1 (5 bases). The germline CDR1 and CDR2 sequences are SGHTA and FQGNSA. Trimming cost V 6 bases and J 3 bases, with 11 bases left between them. CDR3 length equals 13 residues. The CDR3 sequence: CASSRQQYTEAFF. The CDR3 nucleotides read TGTGCCAGCAGTCGACAGCAGTACACTGAAGCTTTCTTT.

This clone was detected once. This rearrangement joins TRBV6-1 to TRBJ2-3; 7 bases match TRBD2. The germline V gene encodes CDR1 MNHNS and CDR2 SASEGT. With V trimmed by 1 base and J by 2 bases, 3 bases remained unmatched. The CDR3 covers 15 residues. The CDR3 DNA sequence: TGTGCCAGCAGTGAAGGGGGACTACTCACAGATACGCAGTATTTT. This translates into CASSEGGLLTDTQYF.

This clone was counted a few times. The V gene is TRBV11-2, the J gene TRBJ2-7; tentatively, D is TRBD2 (6 bases). Per the germline V gene, CDR1 is SGHAT and CDR2 is FQNNGV. V dropped 1 base and J dropped 9 bases, with 13 bases sitting between them. The CDR3 covers 13 residues. The CDR3 region is CASSLASGEVQYF. The CDR3 coding sequence is TGTGCCAGCAGCTTAGCCTCGGGAGAGGTGCAGTACTTC.

This rearrangement joins TRBV4-1 to TRBJ1-2; D may be TRBD1 (6 bases). CDR1 and CDR2 (germline): MGHRA, YSYEKL. Trimming shortened V by 4 bases and J by 3 bases, and 12 bases separated the two germline ends. CDR3 length: 14 amino acids. The CDR3 loop is CASSPQGSYYGYTF. The CDR3 bases are TGCGCCAGCAGCCCCCAGGGGTCTTACTATGGCTACACCTTC.